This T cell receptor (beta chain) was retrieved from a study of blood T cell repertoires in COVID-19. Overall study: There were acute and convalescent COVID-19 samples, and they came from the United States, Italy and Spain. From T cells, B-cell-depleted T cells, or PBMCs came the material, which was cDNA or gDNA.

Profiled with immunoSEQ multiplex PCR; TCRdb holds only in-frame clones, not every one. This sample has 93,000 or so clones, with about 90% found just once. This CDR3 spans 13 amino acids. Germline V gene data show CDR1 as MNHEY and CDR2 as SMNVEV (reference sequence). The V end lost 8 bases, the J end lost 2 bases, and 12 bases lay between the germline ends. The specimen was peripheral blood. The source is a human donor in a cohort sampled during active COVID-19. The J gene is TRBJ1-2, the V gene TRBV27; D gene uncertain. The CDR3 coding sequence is TGTGCCAGCGGACTCCAGGTGAACTATGGCTACACCTTC. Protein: CASGLQVNYGYTF.